These 20 T cell receptor beta chains came from one sample sequenced in a study of CD8 T cells in ankylosing spondylitis. MiXCR, applied by TCRdb to the 5' RACE reads, yields one record per CDR3 protein. The sample shows around 300,000 distinct CDR3 sequences, roughly 20% of them seen only once. The sequenced sample consisted of blood, either unsorted or a sorted T cell fraction (not recorded which). These receptors originate from a female donor with ankylosing spondylitis or in good health (not recorded which).

The chain recombines TRBV5-5 with TRBJ2-1; D possibly corresponds to TRBD2 (6 bases). CDR1 SGHKS and CDR2 YYEKEE come from the germline V gene (reference sequence). The CDR3 length is 15 residues. V was pared by 4 bases and J by 0 bases, with 11 bases between. The CDR3 protein is CASSIRLVSYNEQFF. In DNA, the CDR3 is TGTGCCAGCAGCATTCGACTAGTCTCCTACAATGAGCAGTTCTTC. Drawing the rest from reference TRBV5-5 and TRBJ2-1, the complete variable domain is DAGVTQSPTHLIKTRGQQVTLRCSPISGHKSVSWYQQVLGQGPQFIFQYYEKEERGRGNFPDRFSARQFPNYSSELNVNALLLGDSALYLCASSIRLVSYNEQFFGPGTRLTVL.

J is TRBJ1-2 and V is TRBV20-1; TRBD1 agrees at 7 bases. Looked up from germline, CDR1 is DFQATT and CDR2 is SNEGSKA (reference sequence). Trimming cost V 6 bases and J 3 bases; bases outside gene matches: 4. The CDR3 totals 12 residues. In DNA form, the CDR3 reads TGCAGTGCAATCAGGGGGGACTATGGCTACACCTTC. The encoded protein is CSAIRGDYGYTF.

This clonotype was seen only a few times. The chain couples TRBV7-2 to TRBJ2-4; 12 nucleotides match TRBD2. V lost 2 bases and J lost 7; bases outside the gene matches: 6. CDR1 SGHTA and CDR2 FQGNSA come from the germline V gene. The CDR3 sequence is 16 residues long. Written as DNA, the CDR3 is TGTGCCAGCAGCTTAACGGGACTAGCGGGCGGGAACATTCAGTACTTC. Translation: CASSLTGLAGGNIQYF.

This clonotype has just a few counts. The V gene is TRBV7-8, the J gene TRBJ2-2; D gene uncertain. Trimming cost V 1 base and J 8 bases, with 8 bases left between them. Germline loops: CDR1 SGHVS, CDR2 FQNEAQ. The CDR3 loop spans 13 amino acids. The CDR3 sequence is CASSLEFMGELFF. CDR3 in DNA: TGTGCCAGCAGCTTAGAGTTTATGGGGGAGCTGTTTTTT.

This clonotype was counted only a few times. The CDR3 region is CASTPGLPTYEQYF. CDR3 nucleotide sequence: TGTGCCAGCACCCCGGGACTACCTACCTACGAGCAGTACTTC. The V and J genes are TRBV6-7 and TRBJ2-7; 7 positions agree with TRBD2. TRBV6-7 is annotated as an ORF whose role is uncertain. The CDR3 covers 14 residues. V was clipped by 7 bases and J by 2 bases; unmatched bases: 8.

The chain is built from TRBV5-5 and TRBJ2-3; D gene uncertain. From germline, CDR1 is SGHKS and CDR2 YYEKEE (reference sequence). The V gene lost 7 bases and the J gene lost 0 bases, with 12 bases spanning the gap. The CDR3 is 14 amino acids. The CDR3 loop reads CASAFLGSTDTQYF. Here the CDR3 DNA reads TGTGCCAGCGCGTTTTTGGGTAGCACAGATACGCAGTATTTT.

There are many counts of this clonotype. The V call is TRBV7-6, the J call TRBJ2-7; tentative D call: TRBD1 (6 bases). Germline CDR1 is SGHVS and CDR2 is FNYEAQ. V was cut by 1 base and J by 0 bases, with 10 bases left in between. The CDR3 loop spans 15 amino acids. The CDR3: CASSLVVDSSYEQYF. In nucleotides, the CDR3 is TGTGCCAGCAGCTTAGTTGTGGACAGCTCCTACGAGCAGTACTTC.

This clonotype was seen a handful of times. The chain joins TRBV20-1 to TRBJ2-1; TRBD2 aligns across 11 bases. The length of the CDR3 is 15 residues. The V gene's germline CDR1 is DFQATT and CDR2 SNEGSKA (reference sequence). Trimming took 5 bases from V and 9 from J; bases not matched to a gene: 12. CDR3 DNA sequence: TGCAGTGCTCACTCCGGGACTAGCGGCGAGGCTGAGCAGTTCTTC. Translating it yields CSAHSGTSGEAEQFF.

In its sample, this clonotype was seen a few times. The chain couples TRBV29-1 to TRBJ1-3, with TRBD1 matching over 7 bases. The CDR3 extends over 15 amino acids. Germline trimming cut 6 bases from V and 0 bases from J; bases unmatched to any gene: 8. CDR1 and CDR2 (germline): SQVTM, ANQGSEA. The CDR3 region has the DNA TGCAGCGTGATAAGCTGGGACAGCTCTGGAAACACCATATATTTT. Amino acids: CSVISWDSSGNTIYF.

This clonotype has ten or more counts. V gene TRBV20-1 combines with J gene TRBJ1-2; the D is unclear. Germline V gene data show CDR1 as DFQATT and CDR2 as SNEGSKA (reference sequence). The CDR3 covers 14 residues. V lost 6 bases and J 0 bases, leaving 14 bases between the germline ends. The CDR3, as DNA: TGCAGTGCCAGATGGTCCAAGCCTAACTATGGCTACACCTTC. Its translation: CSARWSKPNYGYTF.

This clonotype was seen more than once but under ten times. This rearrangement joins TRBV15 to TRBJ2-7; 10 positions match TRBD2. Germline V gene lookup returns CDR1 LNHNV and CDR2 YYDKDF (reference sequence). J was trimmed by 2 bases and V by 0 bases; bases with no gene match: 13. The CDR3 has 19 amino acids. CDR3 loop: CATSRDPVSSGSTPYEQYF. CDR3 nucleotide sequence: TGTGCCACCAGCAGAGATCCCGTTTCTAGCGGGAGTACCCCCTACGAGCAGTACTTC. The full variable domain, completed using reference TRBV15 and TRBJ2-7, is DAMVIQNPRYQVTQFGKPVTLSCSQTLNHNVMYWYQQKSSQAPKLLFHYYDKDFNNEADTPDNFQSRRPNTSFCFLDIRSPGLGDTAMYLCATSRDPVSSGSTPYEQYFGPGTRLTVT.

V and J are TRBV6-5 and TRBJ2-4, with TRBD2 matching 7 bases. CDR3 length equals 15 residues. The trim removed 0 bases at V and 4 bases at J, leaving 3 bases unmatched. Germline assignment: CDR1 MNHEY and CDR2 SVGAGI. The CDR3 reads CASSYSSSGKNIQYF. For the CDR3, the DNA is TGTGCCAGCAGTTACTCGTCTAGCGGAAAAAACATTCAGTACTTC.

The chain employs TRBV29-1 and TRBJ2-7, with D unresolved. CDR3 length: 12 residues. CDR1 SQVTM and CDR2 ANQGSEA come from the germline V gene. Trimming left V 7 bases short and J 2 bases short, with 12 bases between. CDR3 nucleotide sequence: TGCAGCGGGGGTCGGAACCCCTACGAGCAGTACTTC. It specifies CSGGRNPYEQYF.

This chain joins TRBV10-2 and TRBJ1-3; D might be TRBD1 (6 bases). Germline V gene data show CDR1 as WSHSY and CDR2 as SAAADI. Trimming removed 0 bases from V and 4 bases from J, with 16 bases in between. The CDR3 is 17 amino acids. The CDR3 sequence: CASSESVSGAPGNTIYF. The CDR3 coding sequence is TGCGCCAGCAGTGAGTCGGTCTCAGGGGCGCCGGGAAACACCATATATTTT.

This clonotype has a handful of counts. The chain couples TRBV6-1 to TRBJ2-1; D possibly corresponds to TRBD1 (6 bases). The germline V gene encodes CDR1 MNHNS and CDR2 SASEGT. The CDR3 runs to 14 residues. Trimming took 2 bases from V and 8 from J, leaving 13 bases between them. The CDR3 nucleotides read TGTGCCAGCAGTGAATCGTGGGGGCACCATGAGCAGTTCTTC. Translation: CASSESWGHHEQFF.

There are a few counts of this clonotype. The chain links TRBV18 to TRBJ2-5; D ambiguous. The V gene lost 1 base and the J gene lost 2 bases, with 8 bases spanning the gap. Germline V gives CDR1 KGHSH, CDR2 LQKENI. The CDR3 has 14 amino acids. The DNA of the CDR3 is TGTGCCAGCTCACCACGGCCGGTTCAAGAGACCCAGTACTTC. Its translation: CASSPRPVQETQYF.

The chain joins TRBV7-9 to TRBJ1-2, with TRBD1 as a possible D gene (5 bases). Trimming took off 5 bases at V and 8 bases at J, with 15 bases between the two ends. Germline V lookup: CDR1 SEHNR, CDR2 FQNEAQ (reference sequence). CDR3 size: 13 residues. The CDR3 DNA reads TGTGCCAGCAGCCGGGACCTACAGAGAGGCTACACCTTC. It is translated as CASSRDLQRGYTF.

The V and J genes are TRBV20-1 and TRBJ2-3, with 7 bases fitting TRBD2. The germline V gene encodes CDR1 DFQATT and CDR2 SNEGSKA (reference sequence). This CDR3 has 14 amino acids. Trimming at V came to 7 bases and at J to 6 bases, leaving 13 bases not matched to a gene. The CDR3 nucleotides are TGCAGTGTCCGGCGGGGCGGGAGTACTGATACGCAGTATTTT. This sequence encodes CSVRRGGSTDTQYF.

This clonotype occurred many times. The chain carries TRBV12-3 or TRBV12-4 and TRBJ1-4; 9 bases align to TRBD1. The CDR3 is 15 amino acids. V was pared by 1 base and J by 5 bases, with 2 bases of the junction left unmatched. The CDR3 spells CASSLGDRENEKLFF. DNA of the CDR3: TGTGCCAGCAGTTTAGGGGACAGGGAAAATGAAAAACTGTTTTTT.

Only a few counts were recorded for this clonotype. The chain carries TRBV5-1 and TRBJ1-5; D is uncertain. There are 14 residues in the CDR3. Trimming cost V 0 bases and J 5 bases, with 9 bases left between them. The germline gives CDR1 SGHRS, CDR2 YFSETQ. CDR3: CASSLGQGDQPQHF. CDR3 nucleotides: TGCGCCAGCAGCTTGGGTCAAGGAGATCAGCCCCAGCATTTT. The whole variable domain, remainder taken from reference TRBV5-1 and TRBJ1-5, is KAGVTQTPRYLIKTRGQQVTLSCSPISGHRSVSWYQQTPGQGLQFLFEYFSETQRNKGNFPGRFSGRQFSNSRSEMNVSTLELGDSALYLCASSLGQGDQPQHFGDGTRLSIL.